The entry that follows covers one T cell receptor beta chain sequence. As yet, its antigen is unknown. This sample was taken from a study of blood T cells in healthy people across ages. The second PCR ran about 6 to 11 cycles with a sample-barcoded 5' primer and J-beta primers. TCRdb called the 5' RACE reads again in MiXCR, with one record for every CDR3 protein. The sample carries 540,000 or so distinct CDR3 sequences, more than 45% recorded once. Germline V CDR1 and CDR2: ENHRY, SYGVKD. The CDR3 runs to 14 residues. Study conclusions and caveats: In long-lived donors, naive CD4+ cell counts and diversity exceeded those of aged donors.

This clonotype was sampled from a man older than 75 in good health. V is TRBV10-3 and J is TRBJ2-7; the D gene could be TRBD1 or TRBD2 (5 bases each). Sequenced input: blood. In DNA form, the CDR3 reads TGTGCTTCAGGAGGTAACCAGGGTCCGGTTACCCAGTACTTC. Amino acid sequence: CASGGNQGPVTQYF.